This T cell receptor beta chain was retrieved from a study of PD-L1 blockade in urothelial cancer. Study background: Male sex and bladder-origin urothelial cancer were recorded for twenty-five of 29 patients.

There were between 1 and 8 samples from each patient, taken pretreatment and on-treatment. The CDR3 totals 14 residues. Germline trimming cut 6 bases from V and 6 bases from J; bases unmatched to any gene: 6. Germline V gene data show CDR1 as KGHSH and CDR2 as LQKENI. Profiled with immunoSEQ multiplex PCR; TCRdb holds only in-frame clones, not every one. The data contain some 20,000 clones, around 90% of them singletons. This clone was detected only once. The sequence was collected from a man between 45 and 60 years old with urothelial cancer. The gene calls are TRBV18 and TRBJ2-1; TRBD1 matches 9 bases. This specimen was PBMCs, taken around atezolizumab (anti-PD-L1) treatment. In DNA, the CDR3 is TGTGCCAGCTCTCCCGGGACAGGGAGCAATGAGCAGTTCTTC. It encodes CASSPGTGSNEQFF.